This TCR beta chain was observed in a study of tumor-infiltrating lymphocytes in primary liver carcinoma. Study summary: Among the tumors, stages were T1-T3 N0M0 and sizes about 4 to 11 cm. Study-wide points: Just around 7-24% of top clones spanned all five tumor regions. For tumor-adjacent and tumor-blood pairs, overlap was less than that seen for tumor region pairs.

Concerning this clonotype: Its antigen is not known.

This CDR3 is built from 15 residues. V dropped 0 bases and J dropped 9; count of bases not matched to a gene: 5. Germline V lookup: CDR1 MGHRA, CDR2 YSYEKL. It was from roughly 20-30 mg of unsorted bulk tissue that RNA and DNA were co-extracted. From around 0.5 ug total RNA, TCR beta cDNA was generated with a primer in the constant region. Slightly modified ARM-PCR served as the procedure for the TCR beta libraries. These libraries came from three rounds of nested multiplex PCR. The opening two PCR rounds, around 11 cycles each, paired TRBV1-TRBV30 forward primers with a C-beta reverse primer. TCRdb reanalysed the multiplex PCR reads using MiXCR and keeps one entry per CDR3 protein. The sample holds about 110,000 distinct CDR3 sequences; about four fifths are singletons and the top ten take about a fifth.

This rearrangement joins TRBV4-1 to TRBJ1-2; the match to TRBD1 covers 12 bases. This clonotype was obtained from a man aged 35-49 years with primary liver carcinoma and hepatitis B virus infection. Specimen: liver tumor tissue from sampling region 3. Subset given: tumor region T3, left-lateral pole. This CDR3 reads CASSQEGQGARSYTF. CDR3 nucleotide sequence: TGCGCCAGCAGCCAAGAGGGACAGGGGGCACGGAGCTACACCTTC.